This T cell receptor (beta chain) was retrieved from a study of identical twins. Study-wide results and limits: Surplus twin overlap in beta out-of-frame sequences was less pronounced. Conclusions leaned on cross-sectional statistical analysis and did not track the same donors over time.

V lost 6 bases, J lost 0 bases, and 3 bases lay in between. CDR3 length: 11 amino acids. CDR1 is ENHRY, CDR2 SYGVKD, per germline. This clonotype came up many times. What it binds is unknown. TCRdb re-called the 5' RACE reads through MiXCR, storing one row per CDR3 protein. The data hold about 100,000 distinct CDR3 sequences, with just under 6% observed a single time. This TCR was recovered from a woman aged 45-65 years in good health. The sample was memory T cells sorted from blood. The chain joins TRBV10-3 to TRBJ2-7; no firm D call. In DNA form, the CDR3 reads TGTGCCATCAGGGACTCCTACGAGCAGTACTTC. Translation: CAIRDSYEQYF.